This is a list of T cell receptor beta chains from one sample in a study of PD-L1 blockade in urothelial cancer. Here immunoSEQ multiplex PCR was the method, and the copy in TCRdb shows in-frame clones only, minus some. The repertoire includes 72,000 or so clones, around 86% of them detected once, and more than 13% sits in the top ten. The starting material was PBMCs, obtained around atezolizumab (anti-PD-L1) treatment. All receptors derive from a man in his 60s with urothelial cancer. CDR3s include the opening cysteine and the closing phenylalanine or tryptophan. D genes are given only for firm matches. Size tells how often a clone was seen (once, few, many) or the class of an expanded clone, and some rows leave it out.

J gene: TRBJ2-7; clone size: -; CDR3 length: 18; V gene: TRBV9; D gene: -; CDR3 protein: CASSVALSDKPGIHEQYF; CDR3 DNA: TGTGCCAGCAGCGTAGCCCTCTCCGATAAGCCAGGGATCCACGAGCAGTACTTC
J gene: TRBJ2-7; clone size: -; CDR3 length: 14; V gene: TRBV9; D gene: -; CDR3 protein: CASSVGAGQYEQYF; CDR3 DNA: TGTGCCAGCAGCGTAGGGGCGGGACAGTACGAGCAGTACTTC
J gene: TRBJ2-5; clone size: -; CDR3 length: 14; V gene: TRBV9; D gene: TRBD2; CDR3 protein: CASSSGGGTETQYF; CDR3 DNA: TGTGCCAGCAGCTCCGGGGGGGGCACAGAGACCCAGTACTTC
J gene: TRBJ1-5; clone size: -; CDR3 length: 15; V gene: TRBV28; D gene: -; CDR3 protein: CASSAATTPSVAQHF; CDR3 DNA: TGTGCCAGCAGTGCCGCTACGACCCCCAGCGTAGCCCAGCATTTT
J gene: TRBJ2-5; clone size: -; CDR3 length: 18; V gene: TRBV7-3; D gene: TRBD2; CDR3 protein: CASSLGVAGGTGEETQYF; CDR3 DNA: TGTGCCAGCAGCTTAGGAGTAGCGGGGGGCACCGGGGAAGAGACCCAGTACTTC
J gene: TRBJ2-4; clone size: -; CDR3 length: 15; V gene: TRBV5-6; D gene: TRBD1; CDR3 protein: CASSFGQGVSGFQYF; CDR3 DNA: TGTGCCAGCAGCTTCGGACAGGGGGTGTCTGGGTTTCAGTACTTC
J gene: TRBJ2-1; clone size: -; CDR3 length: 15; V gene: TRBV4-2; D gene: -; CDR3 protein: CASSLLREGGGEQFF; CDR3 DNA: TGTGCCAGCAGCCTTCTCCGTGAGGGAGGGGGTGAGCAGTTCTTC
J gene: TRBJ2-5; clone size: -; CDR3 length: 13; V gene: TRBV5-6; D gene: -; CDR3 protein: CASSLDREGTQYF; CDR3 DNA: TGTGCCAGCAGCCTGGACAGGGAGGGGACCCAGTACTTC
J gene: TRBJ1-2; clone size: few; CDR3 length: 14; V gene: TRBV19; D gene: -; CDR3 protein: CASSKGKTNYGYTF; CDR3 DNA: TGTGCCAGTAGTAAGGGGAAGACTAACTATGGCTACACCTTC
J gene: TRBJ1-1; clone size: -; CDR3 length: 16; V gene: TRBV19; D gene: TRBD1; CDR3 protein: CASNTRPQGAFTEAFF; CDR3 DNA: TGTGCCAGTAACACCCGCCCACAGGGGGCTTTCACTGAAGCTTTCTTT
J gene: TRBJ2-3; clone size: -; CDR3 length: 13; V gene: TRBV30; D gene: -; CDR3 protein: CAWSVSPADTQYF; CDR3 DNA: TGTGCCTGGAGTGTGTCGCCCGCGGATACGCAGTATTTT
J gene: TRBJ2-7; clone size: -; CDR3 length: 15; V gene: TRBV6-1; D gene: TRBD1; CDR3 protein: CASRGGDRVINEQYF; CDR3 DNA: TGTGCCAGCAGGGGGGGGGACAGGGTGATCAACGAGCAGTACTTC
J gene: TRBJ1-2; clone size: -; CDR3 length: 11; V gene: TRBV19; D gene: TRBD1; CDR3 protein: CASGQGNGYTF; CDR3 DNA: TGTGCCAGTGGACAGGGTAATGGCTACACCTTC
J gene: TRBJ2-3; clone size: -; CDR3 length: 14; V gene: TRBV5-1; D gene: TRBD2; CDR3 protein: CASSLGSGEDTQYF; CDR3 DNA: TGCGCCAGCAGCTTGGGGAGCGGGGAAGATACGCAGTATTTT
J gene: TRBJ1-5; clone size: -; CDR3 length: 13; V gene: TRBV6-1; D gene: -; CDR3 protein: CATERLRKQPQHF; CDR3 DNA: TGTGCCACCGAAAGGCTCAGGAAACAGCCCCAGCATTTT
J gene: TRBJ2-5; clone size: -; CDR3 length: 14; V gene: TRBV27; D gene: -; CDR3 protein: CASSWSPGVETQYF; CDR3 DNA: TGTGCCAGCAGTTGGTCGCCAGGGGTAGAGACCCAGTACTTC
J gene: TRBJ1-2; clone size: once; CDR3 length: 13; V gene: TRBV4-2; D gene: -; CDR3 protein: CASSQDLGQGYTF; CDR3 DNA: TGTGCCAGCAGCCAAGATCTGGGCCAGGGCTACACCTTC
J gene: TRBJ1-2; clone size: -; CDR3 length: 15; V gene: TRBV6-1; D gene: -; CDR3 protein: CASSDKAGMDYGYTF; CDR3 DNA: TGTGCCAGCAGTGATAAGGCAGGGATGGACTATGGCTACACCTTC
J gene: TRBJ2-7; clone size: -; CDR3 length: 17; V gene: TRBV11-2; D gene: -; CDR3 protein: CASSLDGHAYPGRGQYF; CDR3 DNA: TGTGCCAGCAGCTTAGATGGTCATGCTTACCCCGGACGGGGGCAGTACTTC
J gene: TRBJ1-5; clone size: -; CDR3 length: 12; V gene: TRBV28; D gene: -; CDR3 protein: CASSQGNQPQHF; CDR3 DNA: TGTGCCAGCAGTCAGGGGAATCAGCCCCAGCATTTT
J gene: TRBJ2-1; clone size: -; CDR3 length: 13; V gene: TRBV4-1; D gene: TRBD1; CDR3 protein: CASSQLQGDEQFF; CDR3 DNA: TGCGCCAGCAGCCAACTACAGGGGGATGAGCAGTTCTTC
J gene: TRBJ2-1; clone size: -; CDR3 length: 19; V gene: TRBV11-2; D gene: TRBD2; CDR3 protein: CASSSTGTSGGSSYNEQFF; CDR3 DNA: TGTGCCAGCAGCTCCACCGGGACTAGCGGGGGGAGCTCCTACAATGAGCAGTTCTTC
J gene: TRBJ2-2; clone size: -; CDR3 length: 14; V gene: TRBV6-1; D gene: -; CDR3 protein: CASSEAGGAGELFF; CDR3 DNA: TGTGCCAGCAGTGAAGCTGGAGGGGCCGGGGAGCTGTTTTTT
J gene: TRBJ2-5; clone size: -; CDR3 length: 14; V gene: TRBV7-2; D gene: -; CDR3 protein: CASSFSRGGETQYF; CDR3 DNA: TGTGCCAGCAGCTTCTCCAGGGGAGGGGAGACCCAGTACTTC
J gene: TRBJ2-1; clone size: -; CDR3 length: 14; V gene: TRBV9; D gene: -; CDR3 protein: CASSVGVAYNEQFF; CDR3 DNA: TGTGCCAGCAGCGTCGGGGTGGCCTACAATGAGCAGTTCTTC
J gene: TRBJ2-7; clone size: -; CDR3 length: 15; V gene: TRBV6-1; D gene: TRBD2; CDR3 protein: CASSEPTSGPYEQYF; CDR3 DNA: TGTGCCAGCAGTGAACCCACTAGCGGTCCCTACGAGCAGTACTTC
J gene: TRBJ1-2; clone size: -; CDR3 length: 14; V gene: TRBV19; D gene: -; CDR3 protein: CASSALTVLGGYTF; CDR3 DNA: TGTGCCAGTAGTGCATTGACAGTCCTGGGTGGCTACACCTTC
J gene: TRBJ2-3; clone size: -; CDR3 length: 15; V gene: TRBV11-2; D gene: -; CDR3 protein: CASSSTTDFTDTQYF; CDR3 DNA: TGTGCCAGCAGCTCGACGACAGATTTCACAGATACGCAGTATTTT
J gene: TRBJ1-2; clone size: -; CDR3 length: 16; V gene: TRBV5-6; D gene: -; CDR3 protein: CASSFGTVSFFYGYTF; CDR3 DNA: TGTGCCAGCAGCTTTGGTACGGTGTCTTTTTTTTATGGCTACACCTTC
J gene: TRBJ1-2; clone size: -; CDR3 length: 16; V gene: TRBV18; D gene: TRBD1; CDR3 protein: CASSPRDRGRDYGYTF; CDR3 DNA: TGTGCCAGCTCACCTAGGGACAGGGGCAGAGACTATGGCTACACCTTC
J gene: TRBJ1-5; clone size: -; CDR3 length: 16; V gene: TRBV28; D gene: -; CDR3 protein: CASSLVQGGKNQPQHF; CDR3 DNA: TGTGCCAGCAGTTTAGTGCAGGGTGGAAAGAATCAGCCCCAGCATTTT
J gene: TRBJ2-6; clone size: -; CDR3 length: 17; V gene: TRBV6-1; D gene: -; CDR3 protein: CASSEQGLTSGANVLTF; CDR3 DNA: TGTGCCAGCAGTGAACAGGGCCTGACCTCTGGGGCCAACGTCCTGACTTTC
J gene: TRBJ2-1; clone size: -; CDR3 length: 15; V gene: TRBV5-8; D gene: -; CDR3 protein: CASSLRSRSYNEQFF; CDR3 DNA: TGTGCCAGCAGCTTGCGCAGCAGGTCCTACAATGAGCAGTTCTTC
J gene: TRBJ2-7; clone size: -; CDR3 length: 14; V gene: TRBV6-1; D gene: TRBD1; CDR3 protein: CASSRTGIKYEQYF; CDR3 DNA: TGTGCCAGCAGCCGGACAGGGATAAAATACGAGCAGTACTTC
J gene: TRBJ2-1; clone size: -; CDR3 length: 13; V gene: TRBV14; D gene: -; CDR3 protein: CASSQVRFNEQFF; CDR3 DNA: TGTGCCAGCAGCCAAGTTAGATTCAATGAGCAGTTCTTC
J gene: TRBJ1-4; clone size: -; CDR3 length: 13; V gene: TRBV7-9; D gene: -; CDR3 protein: CASSPPGGEKLFF; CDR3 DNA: TGTGCCAGCAGCCCCCCGGGGGGTGAAAAACTGTTTTTT
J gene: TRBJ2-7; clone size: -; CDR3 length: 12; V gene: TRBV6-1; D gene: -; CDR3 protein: CASSEVKYEQYF; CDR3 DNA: TGTGCCAGCAGTGAAGTCAAATACGAGCAGTACTTC
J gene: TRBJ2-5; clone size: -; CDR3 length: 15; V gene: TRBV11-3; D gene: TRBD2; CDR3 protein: CASSLLAGALETQYF; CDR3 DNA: TGTGCCAGCAGCTTACTAGCGGGAGCTTTGGAGACCCAGTACTTC
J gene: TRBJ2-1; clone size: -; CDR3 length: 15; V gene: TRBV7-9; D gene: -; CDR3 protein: CASSFSGAAPGEQFF; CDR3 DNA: TGTGCCAGCAGCTTCTCCGGCGCGGCCCCGGGAGAGCAGTTCTTC
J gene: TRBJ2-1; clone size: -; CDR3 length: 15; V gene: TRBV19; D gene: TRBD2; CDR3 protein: CASSISGGDYNEQFF; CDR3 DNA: TGTGCCAGTAGTATCAGCGGGGGGGACTACAATGAGCAGTTCTTC
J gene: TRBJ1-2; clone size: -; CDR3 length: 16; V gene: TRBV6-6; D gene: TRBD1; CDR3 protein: CASSQTGGPSNYGYTF; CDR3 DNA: TGTGCCAGCAGCCAGACAGGGGGTCCCTCTAACTATGGCTACACCTTC
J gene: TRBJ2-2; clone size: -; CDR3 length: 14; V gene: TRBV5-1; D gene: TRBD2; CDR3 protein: CASSWSGEAGELFF; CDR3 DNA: TGCGCCAGCAGCTGGAGCGGGGAGGCGGGGGAGCTGTTTTTT
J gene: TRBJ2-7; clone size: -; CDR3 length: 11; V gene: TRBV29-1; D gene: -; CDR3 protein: CSVADSAEQYF; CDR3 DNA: TGCAGCGTTGCTGACAGCGCTGAGCAGTACTTC
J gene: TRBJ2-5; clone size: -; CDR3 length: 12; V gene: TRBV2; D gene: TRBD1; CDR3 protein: CASRGQGGTQYF; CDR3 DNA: TGTGCCAGCAGGGGACAGGGGGGGACCCAGTACTTC
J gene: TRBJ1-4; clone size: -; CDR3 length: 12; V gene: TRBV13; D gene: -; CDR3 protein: CASSFRAEKLFF; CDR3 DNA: TGTGCCAGCAGCTTCAGGGCCGAAAAACTGTTTTTT
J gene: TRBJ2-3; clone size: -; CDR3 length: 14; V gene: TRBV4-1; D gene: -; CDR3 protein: CASSHTGLGDTQYF; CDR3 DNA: TGCGCCAGCAGCCATACAGGGCTGGGGGATACGCAGTATTTT
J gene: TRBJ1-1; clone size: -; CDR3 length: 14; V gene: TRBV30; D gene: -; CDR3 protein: CAWKEDRWNTEAFF; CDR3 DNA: TGTGCCTGGAAGGAGGACCGATGGAACACTGAAGCTTTCTTT
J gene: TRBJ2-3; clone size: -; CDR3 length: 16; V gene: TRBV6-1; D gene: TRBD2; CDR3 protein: CASSGLAGGLTDTQYF; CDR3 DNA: TGTGCCAGCAGTGGACTAGCGGGGGGGCTGACAGATACGCAGTATTTT
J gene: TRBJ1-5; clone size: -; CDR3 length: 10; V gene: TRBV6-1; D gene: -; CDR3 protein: CASGGQPQHF; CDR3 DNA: TGTGCCAGCGGAGGTCAGCCCCAGCATTTT
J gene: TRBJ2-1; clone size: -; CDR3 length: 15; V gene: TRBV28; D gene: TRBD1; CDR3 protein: CASRAPDRGLNEQFF; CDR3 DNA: TGTGCCAGCAGGGCCCCAGACAGGGGCCTCAATGAGCAGTTCTTC
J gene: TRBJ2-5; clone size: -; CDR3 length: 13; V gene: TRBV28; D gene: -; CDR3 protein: CASGLGPSRTQYF; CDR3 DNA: TGTGCCAGCGGACTCGGACCCTCTAGGACCCAGTACTTC
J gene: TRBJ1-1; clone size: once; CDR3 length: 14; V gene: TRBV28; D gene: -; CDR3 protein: CASSVGARNTEAFF; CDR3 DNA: TGTGCCAGCAGTGTGGGGGCCCGGAACACTGAAGCTTTCTTT
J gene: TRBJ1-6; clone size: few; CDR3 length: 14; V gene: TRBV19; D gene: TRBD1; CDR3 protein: CASRSRDRNSPLHF; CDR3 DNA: TGTGCCAGTAGATCCCGGGACAGAAATTCACCCCTCCACTTT
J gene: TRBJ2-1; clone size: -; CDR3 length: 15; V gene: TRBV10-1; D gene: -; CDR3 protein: CASSDSSGSYNEQFF; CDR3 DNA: TGCGCCAGCAGTGACTCATCCGGCTCCTACAATGAGCAGTTCTTC
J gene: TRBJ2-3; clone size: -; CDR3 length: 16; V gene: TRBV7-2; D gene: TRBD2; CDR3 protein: CASSSPRGGGVDTQYF; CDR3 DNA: TGTGCCAGCAGCTCCCCGCGGGGGGGCGGCGTAGATACGCAGTATTTT
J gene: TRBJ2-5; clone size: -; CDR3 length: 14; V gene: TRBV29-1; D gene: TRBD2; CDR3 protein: CSVQTSGLQETQYF; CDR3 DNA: TGCAGCGTGCAGACTAGCGGCCTCCAAGAGACCCAGTACTTC
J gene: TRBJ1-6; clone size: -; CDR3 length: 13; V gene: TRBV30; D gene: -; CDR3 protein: CAWEVSSNSPLHF; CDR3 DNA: TGTGCCTGGGAGGTCAGTTCAAATTCACCCCTCCACTTT
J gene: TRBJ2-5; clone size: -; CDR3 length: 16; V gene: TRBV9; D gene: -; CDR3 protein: CASSVGRLGGVQTQYF; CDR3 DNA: TGTGCCAGCAGCGTAGGGAGACTAGGCGGGGTGCAGACCCAGTACTTC
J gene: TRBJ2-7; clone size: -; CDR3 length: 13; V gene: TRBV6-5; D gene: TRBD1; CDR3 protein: CASSRDRGYEQYF; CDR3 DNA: TGTGCCAGCAGCCGGGACAGGGGCTACGAGCAGTACTTC
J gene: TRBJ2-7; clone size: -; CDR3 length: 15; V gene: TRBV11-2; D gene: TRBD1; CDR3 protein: CASSLAPTGGHEQYF; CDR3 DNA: TGTGCCAGCAGCTTAGCTCCAACAGGGGGCCACGAGCAGTACTTC